The clone carrying this TCR beta chain appeared many times. Antigen specificity is unknown. This specimen belongs to a study of T cells in Graves' hyperthyroidism and ophthalmopathy. Study outcomes and limitations: Most clonotypes expanded in thyroid above 0.001 were likewise present in blood.

Disease duration under 2 months; hyperthyroidism patients were aged 18 to 65. Germline V gene sequence: CDR1 LNHDA, CDR2 SQIVND (reference sequence). This CDR3 has 15 amino acids. Trimming cost V 6 bases and J 0 bases; bases outside gene matches: 3. There were TCR beta CDR3 regions amplified from RNA transcripts. First-round RT-PCR with HTBI primers amplified the TCR CDR3 region. In TCRdb, the multiplex PCR reads were re-called with MiXCR into one record per CDR3 protein. The sample carries around 700,000 distinct CDR3 sequences, 30% to 40% recorded once. The V call is TRBV19, the J call TRBJ1-5; 9 positions match TRBD1. Sequencing used blood. The origin of this receptor is a woman between 40 and 50 years old with Graves' hyperthyroidism. This CDR3 is CASRGQGNSNQPQHF. Here the CDR3 DNA reads TGTGCCAGTAGGGGACAGGGCAATAGCAATCAGCCCCAGCATTTT.